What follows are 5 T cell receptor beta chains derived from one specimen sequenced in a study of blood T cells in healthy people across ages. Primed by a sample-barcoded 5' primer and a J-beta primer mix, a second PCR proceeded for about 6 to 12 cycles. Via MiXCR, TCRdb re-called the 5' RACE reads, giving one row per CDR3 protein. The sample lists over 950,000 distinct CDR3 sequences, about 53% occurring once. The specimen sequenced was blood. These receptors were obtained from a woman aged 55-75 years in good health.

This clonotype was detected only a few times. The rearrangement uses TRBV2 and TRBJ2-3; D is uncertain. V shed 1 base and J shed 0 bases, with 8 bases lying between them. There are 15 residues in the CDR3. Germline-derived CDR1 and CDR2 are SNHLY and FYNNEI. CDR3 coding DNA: TGTGCCAGCAGTGAAGGGTTTTCTAGCACAGATACGCAGTATTTT. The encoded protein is CASSEGFSSTDTQYF.

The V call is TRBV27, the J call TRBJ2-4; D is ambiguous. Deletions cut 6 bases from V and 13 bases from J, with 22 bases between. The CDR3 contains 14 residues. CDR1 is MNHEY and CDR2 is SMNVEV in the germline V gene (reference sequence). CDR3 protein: CASSPSLLGCEQYF. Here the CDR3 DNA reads TGTGCCAGCAGCCCGAGTTTGCTGGGGTGTGAGCAGTACTTC.

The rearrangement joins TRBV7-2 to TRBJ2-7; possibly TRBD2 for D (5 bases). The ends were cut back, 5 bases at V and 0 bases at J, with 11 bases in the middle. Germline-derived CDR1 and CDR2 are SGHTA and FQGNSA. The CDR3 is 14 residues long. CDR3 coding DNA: TGTGCCAGCAGCGTCGGGGTCTACTCCTACGAGCAGTACTTC. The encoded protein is CASSVGVYSYEQYF.

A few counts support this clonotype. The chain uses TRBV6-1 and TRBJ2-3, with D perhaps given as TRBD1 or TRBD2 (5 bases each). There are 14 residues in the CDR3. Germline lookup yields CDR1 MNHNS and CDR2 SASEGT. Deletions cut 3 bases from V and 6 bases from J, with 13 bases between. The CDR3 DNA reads TGTGCCAGCAGTGACCCCCCGAGGGACGATACGCAGTATTTT. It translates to CASSDPPRDDTQYF.

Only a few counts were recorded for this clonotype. Written as DNA, the CDR3 is TGTGCCAGCAGTTACGTACAGGCGTCCGAAGAGACCCAGTACTTC. Protein product: CASSYVQASEETQYF. This rearrangement joins TRBV6-6 to TRBJ2-5; D is perhaps TRBD1 (5 bases). The length of the CDR3 is 15 residues. The germline V and J ends were trimmed by 2 bases and 3 bases, with 13 bases remaining between them. Germline lookup yields CDR1 MNHNY and CDR2 SVGAGI (reference sequence).